This TCR beta chain was obtained from a study of blood T cell repertoires in COVID-19. Only in-frame clones appear in the TCRdb table, and some are missing; sequencing was by immunoSEQ multiplex PCR. The table has some 150,000 clones, roughly 89% seen once. Germline trimming cut 0 bases from V and 8 bases from J; bases unmatched to any gene: 6. Germline loops: CDR1 MGHRA, CDR2 YSYEKL. This CDR3 region has 15 residues. The chain combines TRBV4-1 with TRBJ2-4; 8 bases match TRBD2. This TCR came from a woman between 40 and 50 years old with acute or convalescent COVID-19. The sample taken for sequencing was peripheral blood. In DNA, the CDR3 is TGCGCCAGCAGCCAAGATTGGACTAGCAGGGACATTCAGTACTTC. It yields the protein CASSQDWTSRDIQYF.